The present TCR beta chain was sequenced within a study of blood T cell repertoires in COVID-19. About the study: Whether acute or convalescent, the COVID-19 samples came from the United States, Italy and Spain. Sources were T cells, B-cell-depleted T cells, or PBMCs; the material itself was cDNA or gDNA.

Data came from immunoSEQ multiplex PCR; TCRdb stores just in-frame clones and leaves some out. The data contain more than 250,000 clones, 88% of them singletons. CDR1 and CDR2 from the germline V gene are MNHEY and SMNVEV (reference sequence). V lost 6 bases and J lost 5; bases outside the gene matches: 8. The CDR3 has 15 residues. Sequenced: peripheral blood. This sequence was found in a woman in her thirties with COVID-19, enrolled during active disease. This rearrangement joins TRBV27 to TRBJ2-3; 10 nucleotides match TRBD2. CDR3 sequence reads: CASRSLAGGVDTQYF. CDR3 nucleotides: TGTGCCAGCAGATCCTTAGCGGGGGGCGTAGATACGCAGTATTTT.